These T cell receptor beta chains were read from a single sample in a study of OX40 agonist ivuxolimab in advanced cancers. Here immunoSEQ multiplex PCR was the method, and the copy in TCRdb shows in-frame clones only, minus some. The sample lists tens of thousands of clones; around 90% were seen once. Sequenced material: CD4+ or CD8+ T cells sorted from blood, taken in a trial of the OX40 agonist ivuxolimab. The receptor source for this set is an adult with an advanced solid tumor such as melanoma, head and neck, liver or kidney cancer. Each CDR3 is given with its conserved first and last residue. The D gene is left open where the match is weak. Size values are once, few and many counts, or a class for expanded clones, and some rows have none.

TRBJ1-2 | . | 15 | TRBV7-9 | . | TGTGCCAGCAGCTTCAGCCCGGAGGTGACCTATGGCTACACCTTC | CASSFSPEVTYGYTF
TRBJ2-5 | . | 13 | TRBV4-3 | . | TGCGCCAGCAGCCAAGCTAGGCAAGAGACCCAGTACTTC | CASSQARQETQYF
TRBJ2-5 | . | 16 | TRBV28 | TRBD2 | TGTGCCAGCCTCCGGGGGGGGGCCGGGTACCAAGAGACCCAGTACTTC | CASLRGGAGYQETQYF
TRBJ2-7 | once | 14 | TRBV27 | TRBD2 | TGTGCCAGCAGCCCTAGCGGGAGTAGGGACGAGCAGTACTTC | CASSPSGSRDEQYF
TRBJ2-5 | . | 18 | TRBV13 | . | TGTGCCAGCAGCTTAAGTTCCCCCGTTGCTTCAGCACAAGAGACCCAGTACTTC | CASSLSSPVASAQETQYF
TRBJ1-4 | . | 15 | TRBV9 | . | TGTGCCAGCAGCGAGGGGCCTTCAACTAATGAAAAACTGTTTTTT | CASSEGPSTNEKLFF
TRBJ1-2 | . | 12 | TRBV23-1 | . | TGCGCCAGCAGTCGGGGTAGAAATGGCTACACCTTC | CASSRGRNGYTF
TRBJ2-7 | . | 13 | TRBV2 | . | TGTGCCAGCAGTGAATACAGGGACTACGAGCAGTACTTC | CASSEYRDYEQYF
TRBJ2-1 | . | 14 | TRBV5-4 | . | TGTGCCAGCAGGGGCATGAGCTCCTACAATGAGCAGTTCTTC | CASRGMSSYNEQFF
TRBJ2-7 | . | 15 | TRBV5-5 | . | TGTGCCAGCAGTCCGGACAGCCTAGCAATCTACGAGCAGTACTTC | CASSPDSLAIYEQYF
TRBJ2-6 | . | 14 | TRBV6-1 | TRBD2 | TGTGCCAGCAGGGGAGGGGCTGGGGCCAACGTCCTGACTTTC | CASRGGAGANVLTF
TRBJ2-5 | once | 14 | TRBV18 | TRBD1 | TGTGCCAGCTCATCTGACAGGGAGCCTGAGACCCAGTACTTC | CASSSDREPETQYF
TRBJ2-3 | . | 15 | TRBV7-9 | TRBD1 | TGTGCCAGCAGCCCCTGGACAGGGATCACAGATACGCAGTATTTT | CASSPWTGITDTQYF
TRBJ2-7 | . | 14 | TRBV5-1 | . | TGCGCCAGCAGCTCCGGACAGAGCTCCTACGAGCAGTACTTC | CASSSGQSSYEQYF
TRBJ2-1 | . | 16 | TRBV4-3 | . | TGCGCCAGCAGCCTGTTAGAGGGCTCGACATACAATGAGCAGTTCTTC | CASSLLEGSTYNEQFF
TRBJ2-5 | . | 15 | TRBV11-2 | . | TGTGCCAGCAGCTTAGTGGCTAGCGAGCAAGAGACCCAGTACTTC | CASSLVASEQETQYF
TRBJ2-7 | . | 14 | TRBV4-3 | . | TGCGCCAGCAGCCAAGGGGGCGGCCCCTACGAGCAGTACTTC | CASSQGGGPYEQYF
TRBJ2-1 | . | 14 | TRBV7-8 | . | TGTGCCAGCAGCCTGGGCGTTCTAACCTATGAGCAGTTCTTC | CASSLGVLTYEQFF
TRBJ2-7 | . | 14 | TRBV4-3 | TRBD1 | TGCGCCAGCAGCCAAGATCGCACAGGGGTCGTCGAGTACTTC | CASSQDRTGVVEYF
TRBJ1-1 | . | 13 | TRBV5-1 | . | TGCGCCAGCAGCGCGGGACTCGGAACTGAAGCTTTCTTT | CASSAGLGTEAFF
TRBJ2-7 | . | 14 | TRBV5-1 | TRBD1 | TGCGCCAGCAGCATCGGGACAGGGATGGACGAGCAGTACTTC | CASSIGTGMDEQYF
TRBJ2-7 | . | 15 | TRBV7-9 | TRBD2 | TGTGCCAGCAGGGATGGGAGCGCGGGGGCCTACGAGCAGTACTTC | CASRDGSAGAYEQYF
TRBJ2-3 | . | 16 | TRBV28 | TRBD2 | TGTGCCAGCAGACTTCGACTAGCGGGAGTTGAAGATACGCAGTATTTT | CASRLRLAGVEDTQYF
TRBJ2-5 | . | 16 | TRBV13 | . | TGTGCCAGCAGCTTAGAACGGTTGTCAGCCGAAGAGACCCAGTACTTC | CASSLERLSAEETQYF
TRBJ2-7 | . | 19 | TRBV4-3 | TRBD2 | TGCGCCAGCAGCCAAGAGAGGAGCGGGAGAGATCTCGGGGACTACGAGCAGTACTTC | CASSQERSGRDLGDYEQYF
TRBJ1-1 | . | 13 | TRBV27 | TRBD1 | TGTGCCAGCAGCCTCGACAGGGACACTGAAGCTTTCTTT | CASSLDRDTEAFF
TRBJ1-1 | . | 14 | TRBV11-1 | TRBD1 | TGTGCCAGCAGCTCAAGGGACAGGAGATTTGAAGCTTTCTTT | CASSSRDRRFEAFF
TRBJ2-1 | . | 13 | TRBV13 | . | TGTGCCAGCACCAACGGACTAATCGATGAGCAGTTCTTC | CASTNGLIDEQFF
TRBJ2-1 | . | 17 | TRBV28 | . | TGTGCCAGAGGGGGAGGGAGAGAGCGGAGACGTCCCAATGAGCAGTTCTTC | CARGGGRERRRPNEQFF
TRBJ2-7 | . | 16 | TRBV4-3 | . | TGCGCCAGCAGCCCTACGGATAGCGGTTACTCCTACGAGCAGTACTTC | CASSPTDSGYSYEQYF
TRBJ2-7 | . | 15 | TRBV15 | . | TGTGCCACCAGCAGAGATCAGAGTTCAGGGTCCGAGCAGTACTTC | CATSRDQSSGSEQYF
TRBJ2-7 | . | 16 | TRBV6-5 | . | TGTGCCAGCAGTTACTCGTCGGGGAGCGGCCCCTACGAGCAGTACTTC | CASSYSSGSGPYEQYF
TRBJ2-1 | . | 14 | TRBV19 | . | TGTGCCAGTAGTAAGGGGAATGGTTACAATGAGCAGTTCTTC | CASSKGNGYNEQFF
TRBJ1-2 | . | 13 | TRBV25-1 | . | TGTGCCAGCAGTGGTGGAGGGCTTGAGGGCTACACCTTC | CASSGGGLEGYTF
TRBJ2-3 | . | 16 | TRBV27 | . | TGTGCCAGCAGTTTATATTGGGGGAAAGGAACAGATACGCAGTATTTT | CASSLYWGKGTDTQYF
TRBJ2-1 | . | 13 | TRBV9 | . | TGTGCCAGCAGCCTGGACAACTACAATGAGCAGTTCTTC | CASSLDNYNEQFF
TRBJ1-4 | . | 15 | TRBV6-1 | . | TGTGCCAGCAGGGGTGGGGCAAGTTCGGTGGAAAAACTGTTTTTT | CASRGGASSVEKLFF
TRBJ2-7 | once | 14 | TRBV7-2 | TRBD2 | TGTGCCAGCAGCCGCGGGACTAGCGGGTACGAGCAGTACTTC | CASSRGTSGYEQYF
TRBJ2-2 | . | 12 | TRBV9 | . | TGTGCCAGCAGCCTAAACACCGGGGAGCTGTTTTTT | CASSLNTGELFF
TRBJ2-7 | . | 15 | TRBV6-1 | . | TGTGCCAGCAGTGGAGGTCCCCTCCAGACCTACGAGCAGTACTTC | CASSGGPLQTYEQYF